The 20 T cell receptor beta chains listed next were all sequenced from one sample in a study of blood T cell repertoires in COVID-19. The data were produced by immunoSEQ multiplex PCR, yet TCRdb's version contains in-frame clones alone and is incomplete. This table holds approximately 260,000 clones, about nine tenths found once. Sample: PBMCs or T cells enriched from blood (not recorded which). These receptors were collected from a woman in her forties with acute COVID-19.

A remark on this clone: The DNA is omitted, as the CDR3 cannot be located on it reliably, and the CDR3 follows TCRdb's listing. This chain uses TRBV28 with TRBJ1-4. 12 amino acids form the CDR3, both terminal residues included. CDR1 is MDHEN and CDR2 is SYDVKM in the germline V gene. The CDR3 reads CASTSGNEKLFF.

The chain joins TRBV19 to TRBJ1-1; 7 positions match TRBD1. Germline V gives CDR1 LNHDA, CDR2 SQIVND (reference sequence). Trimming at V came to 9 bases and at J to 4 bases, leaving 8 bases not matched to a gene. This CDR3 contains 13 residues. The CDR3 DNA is TGTGCCAGACGAAGACAGGGAGGCACTGAAGCTTTCTTT. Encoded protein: CARRRQGGTEAFF.

The CDR3 loop reads CASSQDPSRRARSDTQYF. CDR3 sequence (DNA): TGCGCCAGCAGCCAAGACCCGTCCAGGCGGGCGCGGTCAGATACGCAGTATTTT. V is TRBV4-3 and J is TRBJ2-3, with D possibly TRBD2 on 5 matching bases. Trimming took 0 bases from V and 4 from J, leaving 20 bases between them. Germline V CDR1 and CDR2: LGHNA, YSLEER. CDR3 length equals 18 residues.

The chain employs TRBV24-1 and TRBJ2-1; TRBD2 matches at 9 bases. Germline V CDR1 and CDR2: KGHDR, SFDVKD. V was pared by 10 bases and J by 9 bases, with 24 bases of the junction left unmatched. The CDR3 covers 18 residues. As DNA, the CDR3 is TGTGCCACGAGGAAAGGGGGCGAGACTAGCGGACAACTTAGTGAGCAGTTCTTC. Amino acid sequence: CATRKGGETSGQLSEQFF.

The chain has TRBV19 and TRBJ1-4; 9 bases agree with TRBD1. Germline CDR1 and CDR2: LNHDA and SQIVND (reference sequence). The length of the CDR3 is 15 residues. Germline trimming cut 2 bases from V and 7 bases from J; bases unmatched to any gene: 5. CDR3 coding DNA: TGTGCCAGTAGTATACACAGGGGGCCGATTGAAAAACTGTTTTTT. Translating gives CASSIHRGPIEKLFF.

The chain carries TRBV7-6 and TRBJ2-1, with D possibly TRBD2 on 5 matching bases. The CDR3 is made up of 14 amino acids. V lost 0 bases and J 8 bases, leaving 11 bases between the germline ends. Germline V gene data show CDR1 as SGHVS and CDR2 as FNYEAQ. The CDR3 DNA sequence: TGTGCCAGCAGCTTAGCCTCTAGCCCAGATGAGCAGTTCTTC. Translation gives CASSLASSPDEQFF. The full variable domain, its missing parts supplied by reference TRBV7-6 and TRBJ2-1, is GAGVSQSPRYKVTKRGQDVALRCDPISGHVSLYWYRQALGQGPEFLTYFNYEAQQDKSGLPNDRFSAERPEGSISTLTIQRTEQRDSAMYRCASSLASSPDEQFFGPGTRLTVL.

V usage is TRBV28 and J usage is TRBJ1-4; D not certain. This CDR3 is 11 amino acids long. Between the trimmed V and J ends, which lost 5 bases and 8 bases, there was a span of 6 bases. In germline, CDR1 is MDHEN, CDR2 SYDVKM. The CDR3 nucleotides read TGTGCCAGCAGTCCTATGGAAAAACTGTTTTTT. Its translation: CASSPMEKLFF.

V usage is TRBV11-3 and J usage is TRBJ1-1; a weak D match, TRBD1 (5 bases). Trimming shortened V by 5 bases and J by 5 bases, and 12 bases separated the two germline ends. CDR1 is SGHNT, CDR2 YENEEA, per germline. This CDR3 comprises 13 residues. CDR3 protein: CASSRRGGTEAFF. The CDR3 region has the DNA TGTGCCAGCAGCCGTCGGGGGGGGACTGAAGCTTTCTTT.

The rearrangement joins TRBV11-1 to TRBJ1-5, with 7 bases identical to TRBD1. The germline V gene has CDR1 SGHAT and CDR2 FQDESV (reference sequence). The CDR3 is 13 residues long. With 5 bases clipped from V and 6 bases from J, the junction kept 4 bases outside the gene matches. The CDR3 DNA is TGTGCCAGCAGCCCTGACAGGGTTCAGCCCCAGCATTTT. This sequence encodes CASSPDRVQPQHF.

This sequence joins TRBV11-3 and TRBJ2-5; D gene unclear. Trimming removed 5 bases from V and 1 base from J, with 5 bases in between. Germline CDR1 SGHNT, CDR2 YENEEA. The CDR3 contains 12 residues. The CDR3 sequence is CASSRVQETQYF. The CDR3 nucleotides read TGTGCCAGCAGCAGAGTCCAAGAGACCCAGTACTTC.

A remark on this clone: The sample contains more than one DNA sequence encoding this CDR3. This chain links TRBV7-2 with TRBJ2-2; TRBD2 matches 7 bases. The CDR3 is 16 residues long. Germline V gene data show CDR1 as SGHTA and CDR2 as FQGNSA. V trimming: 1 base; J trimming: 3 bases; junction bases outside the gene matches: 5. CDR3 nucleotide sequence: TGTGCCAGCAGCTTAGTTGGCGGGAGTTACACCGGGGAGCTGTTTTTT. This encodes CASSLVGGSYTGELFF. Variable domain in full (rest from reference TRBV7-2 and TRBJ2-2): GAGVSQSPSNKVTEKGKDVELRCDPISGHTALYWYRQSLGQGLEFLIYFQGNSAPDKSGLPSDRFSAERTGGSVSTLTIQRTQQEDSAVYLCASSLVGGSYTGELFFGEGSRLTVL.

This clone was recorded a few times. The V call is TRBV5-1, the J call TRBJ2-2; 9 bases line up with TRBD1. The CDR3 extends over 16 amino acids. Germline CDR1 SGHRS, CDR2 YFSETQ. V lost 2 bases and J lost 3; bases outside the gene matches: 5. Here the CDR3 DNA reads TGCGCCAGCAGCTTAAGGACAGGGGCGGACACCGGGGAGCTGTTTTTT. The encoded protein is CASSLRTGADTGELFF.

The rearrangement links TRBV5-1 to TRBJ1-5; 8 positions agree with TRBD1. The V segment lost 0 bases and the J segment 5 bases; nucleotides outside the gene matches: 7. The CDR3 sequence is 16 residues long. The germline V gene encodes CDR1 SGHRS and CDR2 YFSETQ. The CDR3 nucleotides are TGCGCCAGCAGCTTGGGGGGCGGGACAGGAGATCAGCCCCAGCATTTT. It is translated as CASSLGGGTGDQPQHF.

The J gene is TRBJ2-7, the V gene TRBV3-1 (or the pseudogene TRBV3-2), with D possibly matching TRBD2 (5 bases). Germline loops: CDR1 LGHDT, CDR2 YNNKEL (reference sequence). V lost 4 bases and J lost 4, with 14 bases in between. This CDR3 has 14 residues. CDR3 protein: CASSRGGTPYEQYF. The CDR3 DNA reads TGTGCCAGCAGCCGTGGAGGAACCCCTTACGAGCAGTACTTC.

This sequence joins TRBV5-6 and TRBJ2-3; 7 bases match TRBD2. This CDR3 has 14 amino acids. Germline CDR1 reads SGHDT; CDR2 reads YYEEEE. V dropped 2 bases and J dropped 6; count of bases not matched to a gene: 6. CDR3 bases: TGTGCCAGCAGCTTTTACGCGGGAGTCGATACGCAGTATTTT. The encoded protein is CASSFYAGVDTQYF.

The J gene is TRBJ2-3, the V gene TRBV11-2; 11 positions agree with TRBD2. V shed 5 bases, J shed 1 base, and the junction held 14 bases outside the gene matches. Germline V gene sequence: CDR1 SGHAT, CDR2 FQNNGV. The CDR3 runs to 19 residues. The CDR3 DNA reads TGTGCCAGCAGCCTCCGGACTAGCGGGCTTCAAGTCGGCACAGATACGCAGTATTTT. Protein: CASSLRTSGLQVGTDTQYF.

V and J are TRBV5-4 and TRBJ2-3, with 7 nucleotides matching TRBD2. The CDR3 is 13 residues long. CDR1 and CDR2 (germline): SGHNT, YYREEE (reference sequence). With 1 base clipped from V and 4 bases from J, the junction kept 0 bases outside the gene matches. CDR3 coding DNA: TGTGCCAGCAGCTTGCTAGCGGCAGATACGCAGTATTTT. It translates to CASSLLAADTQYF.

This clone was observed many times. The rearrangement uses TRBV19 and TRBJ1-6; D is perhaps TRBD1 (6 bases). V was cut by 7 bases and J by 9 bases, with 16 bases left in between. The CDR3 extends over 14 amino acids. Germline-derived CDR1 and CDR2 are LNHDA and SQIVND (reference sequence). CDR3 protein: CASNPGEGISPLHF. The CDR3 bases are TGTGCCAGTAATCCAGGGGAGGGGATTTCACCCCTCCACTTT. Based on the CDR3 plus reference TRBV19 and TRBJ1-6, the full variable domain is DGGITQSPKYLFRKEGQNVTLSCEQNLNHDAMYWYRQDPGQGLRLIYYSQIVNDFQKGDIAEGYSVSREKKESFPLTVTSAQKNPTAFYLCASNPGEGISPLHFGNGTRLTVT.

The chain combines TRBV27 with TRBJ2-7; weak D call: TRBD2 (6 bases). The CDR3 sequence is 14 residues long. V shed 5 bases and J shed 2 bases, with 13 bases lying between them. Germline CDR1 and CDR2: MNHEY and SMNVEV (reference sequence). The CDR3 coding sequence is TGTGCCAGCAGTGTTCGGCGGGAAGCCTACGAGCAGTACGTC. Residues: CASSVRREAYEQYV.

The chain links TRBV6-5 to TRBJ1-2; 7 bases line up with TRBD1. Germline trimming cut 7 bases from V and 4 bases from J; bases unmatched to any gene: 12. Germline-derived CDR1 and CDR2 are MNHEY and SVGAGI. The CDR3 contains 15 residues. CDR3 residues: CASITISDRIYGYTF. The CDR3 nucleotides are TGTGCCAGCATCACGATTTCGGACAGGATCTATGGCTACACCTTC.